The T cell receptor beta chain under discussion was sequenced for a study of molecular identifiers for immune sequencing clone quantification. TCRdb ran MiXCR on the PCR reads and lists one entry per CDR3 protein. The table records 68,000 or so distinct CDR3 sequences, less than 20% of them present only once. Study-level points and caveats: Clonotypes surpassing 20 RNA copies contained over 98% of effector molecules, versus under 1% in naive cells.

CDR1 and CDR2 (germline): LNHDA, SQIVND (reference sequence). The CDR3 runs 14 residues. The trim removed 2 bases at V and 5 bases at J, leaving 3 bases unmatched. This clonotype came up a few times. Its antigen is unknown. The rearrangement links TRBV19 to TRBJ2-7; TRBD2 aligns across 10 bases. This receptor was obtained from a human donor in good health. Some libraries in this study had Jurkat cell RNA spiked in. Sequences were obtained from naive CD8+ T cells from blood, with Jurkat cell RNA spiked in. The sample's subset: FACS-sorted CD8+CD4-CCR7+CD45RA+ naive T cells. CDR3 sequence: CASSIIAGGNEQYF. For the CDR3, the DNA is TGTGCCAGTAGTATAATAGCGGGAGGCAACGAGCAGTACTTC.